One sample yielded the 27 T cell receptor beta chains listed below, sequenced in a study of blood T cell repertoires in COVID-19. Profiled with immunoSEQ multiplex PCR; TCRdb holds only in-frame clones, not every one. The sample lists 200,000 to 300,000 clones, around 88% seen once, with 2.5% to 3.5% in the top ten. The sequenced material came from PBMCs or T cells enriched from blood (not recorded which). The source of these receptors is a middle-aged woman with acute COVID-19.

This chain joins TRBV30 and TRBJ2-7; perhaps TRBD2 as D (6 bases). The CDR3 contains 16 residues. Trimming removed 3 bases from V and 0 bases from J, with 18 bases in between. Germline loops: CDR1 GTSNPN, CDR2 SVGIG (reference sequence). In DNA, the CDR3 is TGTGCCTGGAGAGCCCTTAGCGGTCTCAGCTCCTACGAGCAGTACTTC. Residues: CAWRALSGLSSYEQYF.

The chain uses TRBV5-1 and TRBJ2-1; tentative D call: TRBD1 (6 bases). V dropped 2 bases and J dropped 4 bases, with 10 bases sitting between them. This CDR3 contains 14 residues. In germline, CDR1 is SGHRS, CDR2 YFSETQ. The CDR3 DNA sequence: TGCGCCAGCAGCTTATTACAGGGTTACAATGAGCAGTTCTTC. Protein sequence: CASSLLQGYNEQFF.

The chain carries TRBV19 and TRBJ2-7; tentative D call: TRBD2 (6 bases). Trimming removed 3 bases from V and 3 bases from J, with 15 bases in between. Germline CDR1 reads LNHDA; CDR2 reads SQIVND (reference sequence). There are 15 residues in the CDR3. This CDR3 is CASSIGDSRDYEQYF. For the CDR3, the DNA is TGTGCCAGTAGTATCGGGGACTCTAGGGACTACGAGCAGTACTTC. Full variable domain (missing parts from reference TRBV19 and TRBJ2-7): DGGITQSPKYLFRKEGQNVTLSCEQNLNHDAMYWYRQDPGQGLRLIYYSQIVNDFQKGDIAEGYSVSREKKESFPLTVTSAQKNPTAFYLCASSIGDSRDYEQYFGPGTRLTVT.

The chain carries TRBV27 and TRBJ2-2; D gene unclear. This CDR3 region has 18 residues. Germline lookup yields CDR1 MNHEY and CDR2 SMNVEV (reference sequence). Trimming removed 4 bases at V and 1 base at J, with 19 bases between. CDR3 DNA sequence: TGTGCCAGCAGTTCAGGCATTAGAGTTGATAAGAACACCGGGGAGCTGTTTTTT. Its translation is CASSSGIRVDKNTGELFF.

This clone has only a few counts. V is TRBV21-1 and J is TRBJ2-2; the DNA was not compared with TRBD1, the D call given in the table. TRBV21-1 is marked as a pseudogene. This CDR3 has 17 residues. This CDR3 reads CASSKVNRLLNTGELFF. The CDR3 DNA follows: TGTGCCAGCAGCAAAGTGAACAGATTATTAAACACCGGGGAGCTGTTTTTT.

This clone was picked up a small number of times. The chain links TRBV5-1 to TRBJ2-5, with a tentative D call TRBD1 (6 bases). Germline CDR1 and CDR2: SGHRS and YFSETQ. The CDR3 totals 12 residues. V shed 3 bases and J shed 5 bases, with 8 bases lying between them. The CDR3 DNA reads TGCGCCAGCAGCTGGCAGGGGGAGACCCAGTACTTC. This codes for CASSWQGETQYF.

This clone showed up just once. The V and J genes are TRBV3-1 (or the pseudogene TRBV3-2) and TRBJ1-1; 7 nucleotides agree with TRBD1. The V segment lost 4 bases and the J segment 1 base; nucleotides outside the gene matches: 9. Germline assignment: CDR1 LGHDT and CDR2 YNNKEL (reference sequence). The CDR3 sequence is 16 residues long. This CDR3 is CASSPRKTGTNTEAFF. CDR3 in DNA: TGTGCCAGCAGCCCACGGAAGACAGGGACGAACACTGAAGCTTTCTTT.

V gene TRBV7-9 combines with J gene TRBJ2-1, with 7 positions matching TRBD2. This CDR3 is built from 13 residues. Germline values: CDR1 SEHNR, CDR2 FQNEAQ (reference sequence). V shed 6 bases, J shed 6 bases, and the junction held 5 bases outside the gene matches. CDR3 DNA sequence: TGTGCCAGCAGAGCCGGACTAGTCAATGAGCAGTTCTTC. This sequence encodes CASRAGLVNEQFF.

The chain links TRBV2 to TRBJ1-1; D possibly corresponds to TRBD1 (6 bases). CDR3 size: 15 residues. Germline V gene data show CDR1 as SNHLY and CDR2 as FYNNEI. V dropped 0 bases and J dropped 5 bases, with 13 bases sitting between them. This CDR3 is CASSEAAGAGTEAFF. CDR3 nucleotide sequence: TGTGCCAGCAGTGAAGCGGCGGGGGCCGGAACTGAAGCTTTCTTT.

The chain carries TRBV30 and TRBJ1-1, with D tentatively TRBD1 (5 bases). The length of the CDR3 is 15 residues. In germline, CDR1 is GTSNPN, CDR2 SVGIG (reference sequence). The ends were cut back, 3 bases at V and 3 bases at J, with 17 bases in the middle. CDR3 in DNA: TGTGCCTGGAGCGAGGGGTCCCGGGGGGACACTGAAGCTTTCTTT. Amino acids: CAWSEGSRGDTEAFF.

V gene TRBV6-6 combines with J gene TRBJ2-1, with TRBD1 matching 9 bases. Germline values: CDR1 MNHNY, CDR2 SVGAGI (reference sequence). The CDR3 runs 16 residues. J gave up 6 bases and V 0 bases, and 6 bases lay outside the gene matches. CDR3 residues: CASSYSGQGGGNEQFF. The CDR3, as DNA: TGTGCCAGCAGTTACTCGGGACAGGGAGGGGGCAATGAGCAGTTCTTC.

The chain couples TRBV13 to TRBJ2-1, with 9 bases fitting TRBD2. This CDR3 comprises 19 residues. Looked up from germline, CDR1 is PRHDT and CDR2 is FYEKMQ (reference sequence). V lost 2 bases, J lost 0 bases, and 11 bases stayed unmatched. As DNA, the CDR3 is TGTGCCAGCAGCTTAATGTCTAGCGGGATGACAAGCTCCTACAATGAGCAGTTCTTC. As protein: CASSLMSSGMTSSYNEQFF.

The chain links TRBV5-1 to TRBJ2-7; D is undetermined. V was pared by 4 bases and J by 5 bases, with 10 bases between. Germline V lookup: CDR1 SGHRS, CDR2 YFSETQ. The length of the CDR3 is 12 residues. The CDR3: CASSVDSHEQYF. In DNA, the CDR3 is TGCGCCAGCAGCGTCGACTCACACGAGCAGTACTTC.

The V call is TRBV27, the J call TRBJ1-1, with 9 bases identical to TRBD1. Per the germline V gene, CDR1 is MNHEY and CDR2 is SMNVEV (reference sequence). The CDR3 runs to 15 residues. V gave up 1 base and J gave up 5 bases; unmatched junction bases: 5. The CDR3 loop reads CASSLLRQGGTEAFF. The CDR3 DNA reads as TGTGCCAGCAGTTTATTACGACAGGGGGGTACTGAAGCTTTCTTT.

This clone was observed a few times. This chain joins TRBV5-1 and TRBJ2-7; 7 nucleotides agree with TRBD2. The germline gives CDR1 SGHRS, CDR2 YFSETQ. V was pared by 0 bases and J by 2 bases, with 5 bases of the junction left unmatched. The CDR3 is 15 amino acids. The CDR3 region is CASSLVSGKTYEQYF. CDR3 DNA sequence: TGCGCCAGCAGCTTGGTCAGCGGGAAAACCTACGAGCAGTACTTC.

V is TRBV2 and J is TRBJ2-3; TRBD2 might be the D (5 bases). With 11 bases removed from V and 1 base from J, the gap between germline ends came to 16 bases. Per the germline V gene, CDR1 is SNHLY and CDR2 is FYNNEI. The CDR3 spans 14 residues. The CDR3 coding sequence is TGTGCCGCCCGACGCTTTAGCGGCACAGATACGCAGTATTTT. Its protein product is CAARRFSGTDTQYF.

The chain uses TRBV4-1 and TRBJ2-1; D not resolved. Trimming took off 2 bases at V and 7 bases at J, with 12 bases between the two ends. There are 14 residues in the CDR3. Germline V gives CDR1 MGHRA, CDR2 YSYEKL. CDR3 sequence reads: CASSQIFTANEQFF. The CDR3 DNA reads TGCGCCAGCAGCCAAATATTCACTGCTAATGAGCAGTTCTTC.

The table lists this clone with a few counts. DNA for the CDR3: TGTGCCAGCAGTTCGAGAGATAGCAATCAGCCCCAGCATTTT. Its protein is CASSSRDSNQPQHF. V usage is TRBV27 and J usage is TRBJ1-5; D is ambiguous. This CDR3 has 14 amino acids. Germline V gene sequence: CDR1 MNHEY, CDR2 SMNVEV (reference sequence). Deletions cut 4 bases from V and 0 bases from J, with 7 bases between.

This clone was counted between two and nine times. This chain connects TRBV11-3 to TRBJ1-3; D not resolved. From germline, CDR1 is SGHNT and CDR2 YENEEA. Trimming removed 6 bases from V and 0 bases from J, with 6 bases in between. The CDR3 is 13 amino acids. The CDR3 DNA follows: TGTGCCAGCAGTTCAGGCTCTGGAAACACCATATATTTT. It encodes CASSSGSGNTIYF.

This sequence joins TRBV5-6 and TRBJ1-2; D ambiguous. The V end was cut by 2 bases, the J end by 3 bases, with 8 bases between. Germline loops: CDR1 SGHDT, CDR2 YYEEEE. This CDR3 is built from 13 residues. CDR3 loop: CASSLNRDYGYTF. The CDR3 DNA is TGTGCCAGCAGCTTAAACCGAGACTATGGCTACACCTTC. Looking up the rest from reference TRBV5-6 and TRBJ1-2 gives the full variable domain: DAGVTQSPTHLIKTRGQQVTLRCSPKSGHDTVSWYQQALGQGPQFIFQYYEEEERQRGNFPDRFSGHQFPNYSSELNVNALLLGDSALYLCASSLNRDYGYTFGSGTRLTVV.

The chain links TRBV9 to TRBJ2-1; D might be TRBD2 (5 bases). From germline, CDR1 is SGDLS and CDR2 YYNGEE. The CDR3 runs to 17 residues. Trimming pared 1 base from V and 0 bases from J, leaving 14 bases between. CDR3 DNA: TGTGCCAGCAGCGTAAAGGGCTGGACTCTCTCCTACAATGAGCAGTTCTTC. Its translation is CASSVKGWTLSYNEQFF.

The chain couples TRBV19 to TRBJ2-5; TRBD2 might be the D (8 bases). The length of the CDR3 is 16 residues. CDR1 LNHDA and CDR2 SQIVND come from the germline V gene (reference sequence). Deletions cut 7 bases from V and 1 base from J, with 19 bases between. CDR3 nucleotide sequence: TGTGCCAGTACCACCGGGGGGGCAGGGGGCCAAGAGACCCAGTACTTC. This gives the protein CASTTGGAGGQETQYF.

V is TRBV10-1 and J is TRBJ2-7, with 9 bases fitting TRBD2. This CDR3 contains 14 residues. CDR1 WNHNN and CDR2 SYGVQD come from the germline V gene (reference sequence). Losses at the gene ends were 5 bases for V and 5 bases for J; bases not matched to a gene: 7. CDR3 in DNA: TGCGCCAGCAGTTTTAGCGGGAGTGTGAACGAGCAGTACTTC. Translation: CASSFSGSVNEQYF.

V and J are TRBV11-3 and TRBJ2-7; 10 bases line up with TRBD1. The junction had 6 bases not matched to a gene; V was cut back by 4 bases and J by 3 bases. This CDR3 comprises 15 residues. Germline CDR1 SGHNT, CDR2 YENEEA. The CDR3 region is CASSSGDRGFYEQYF. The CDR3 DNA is TGTGCCAGCAGCTCAGGGGACAGGGGTTTCTACGAGCAGTACTTC.

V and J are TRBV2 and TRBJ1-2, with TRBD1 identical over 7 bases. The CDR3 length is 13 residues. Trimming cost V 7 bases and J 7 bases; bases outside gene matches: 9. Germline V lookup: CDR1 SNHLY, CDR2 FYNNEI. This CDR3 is CASTHRGFSGYTF. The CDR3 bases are TGTGCCAGCACCCACAGGGGCTTTTCTGGCTACACCTTC.

The CDR3 region has the DNA TGCGCCAGCAGCCCCGGGGACAGGGGTCTTCAGCCCCAGCATTTT. Protein: CASSPGDRGLQPQHF. The chain combines TRBV5-1 with TRBJ1-5; 10 bases are shared with TRBD1. Trimming at V came to 4 bases and at J to 6 bases, leaving 7 bases not matched to a gene. The CDR3 covers 15 residues. Germline V gene sequence: CDR1 SGHRS, CDR2 YFSETQ. Together with reference TRBV5-1 and TRBJ1-5, the CDR3 gives the full variable domain: KAGVTQTPRYLIKTRGQQVTLSCSPISGHRSVSWYQQTPGQGLQFLFEYFSETQRNKGNFPGRFSGRQFSNSRSEMNVSTLELGDSALYLCASSPGDRGLQPQHFGDGTRLSIL.

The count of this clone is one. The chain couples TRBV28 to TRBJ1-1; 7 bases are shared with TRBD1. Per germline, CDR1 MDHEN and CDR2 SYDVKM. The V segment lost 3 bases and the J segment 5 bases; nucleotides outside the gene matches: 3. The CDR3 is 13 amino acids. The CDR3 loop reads CASSFLQGTEAFF. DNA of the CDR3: TGTGCCAGCAGTTTTCTACAGGGGACTGAAGCTTTCTTT.